Given below is one T cell receptor (beta chain) in context. The length of the CDR3 is 15 residues. V dropped 3 bases and J dropped 5; count of bases not matched to a gene: 9. The germline V gene encodes CDR1 SEHNR and CDR2 FQNEAQ (reference sequence). In the authors' methods: Counts of nucleated cells, estimated from reference gene primer amplification, were obtained. This table comes from immunoSEQ multiplex PCR, and its TCRdb copy is limited to in-frame clones, with some not included. The V and J calls and the clone size are those of that table, but D and trimming were determined from the DNA. The sample contains 140,000 or so clones, around four fifths of which appear only once. The data originate from a study of blood T cell repertoires in COVID-19. Study context: Samples came from the United States, Italy and Spain, spanning acute and convalescent COVID-19. PBMCs, B-cell-depleted T cells, or T cells were the source of the cDNA or gDNA that made up the material.

This sequence originates from a human donor in a cohort sampled during active COVID-19. The specimen was peripheral blood. The chain recombines TRBV7-9 with TRBJ1-1; TRBD1 matches 7 bases. The DNA for the CDR3 is TGTGCCAGCAGCTTGGACTCACAGGGGATGACTGAAGCTTTCTTT. Its translation: CASSLDSQGMTEAFF.